This passage covers 21 T cell receptor beta chains from one sample sequenced in a study of cytomegalovirus exposure and HLA in healthy donors. The PCR had 60 Vbeta and 13 Jbeta primers. This table comes from immunoSEQ multiplex PCR, and its TCRdb copy is limited to in-frame clones, with some not included. This sample carries about 90,000 clones, around 78% of them seen once, and the ten largest clones take about 4.5%. Sequencing used PBMCs. These receptors were obtained from a middle-aged woman in good health and CMV-seropositive.

V and J are TRBV5-1 and TRBJ2-3, with D tentatively TRBD2 (6 bases). V lost 0 bases and J lost 2, with 10 bases in between. The CDR3 covers 15 residues. Germline-derived CDR1 and CDR2 are SGHRS and YFSETQ. DNA for the CDR3: TGCGCCAGCAGCTTGGAGGCGGGGTACACAGATACGCAGTATTTT. Its protein is CASSLEAGYTDTQYF.

This clone was found once. V and J are TRBV19 and TRBJ2-5; D possibly corresponds to TRBD2 (6 bases). The CDR3 runs to 16 residues. From germline, CDR1 is LNHDA and CDR2 SQIVND (reference sequence). The ends were cut back, 4 bases at V and 6 bases at J, with 21 bases in the middle. CDR3 residues: CASSTAPTGVGQTQYF. The CDR3 bases are TGTGCCAGTAGTACCGCTCCAACGGGAGTCGGTCAGACCCAGTACTTC.

The J gene is TRBJ2-3, the V gene TRBV7-8, with TRBD2 matching over 8 bases. The CDR3 runs to 17 residues. CDR1 is SGHVS, CDR2 FQNEAQ, per germline. Unmatched junction bases numbered 12, after V lost 6 bases and J lost 1 base. The CDR3 bases are TGTGCCAGCAGTCAAATAGGAGCGGGAGTCGGCACAGATACGCAGTATTTT. Translation: CASSQIGAGVGTDTQYF.

The chain is built from TRBV19 and TRBJ1-2; 7 bases are a match to TRBD1. The CDR3 spans 15 residues. Germline-derived CDR1 and CDR2 are LNHDA and SQIVND (reference sequence). With 6 bases clipped from V and 1 base from J, the junction kept 8 bases outside the gene matches. CDR3 bases: TGTGCCAGTAGGCAACAGGGGCGGGTTAACTATGGCTACACCTTC. Translation gives CASRQQGRVNYGYTF.

Relative to its sample, this clone is medium-sized. V gene TRBV5-6 combines with J gene TRBJ2-3; TRBD2 is a possible D gene (7 bases). Germline V lookup: CDR1 SGHDT, CDR2 YYEEEE. Trimming shortened V by 5 bases and J by 5 bases, and 18 bases separated the two germline ends. The CDR3 totals 15 residues. The CDR3 bases are TGTGCCAGCAGACCCCGGGGAGGGGGACTAGATACGCAGTATTTT. Encoded protein: CASRPRGGGLDTQYF. Full variable domain (remainder filled in from reference TRBV5-6 and TRBJ2-3): DAGVTQSPTHLIKTRGQQVTLRCSPKSGHDTVSWYQQALGQGPQFIFQYYEEEERQRGNFPDRFSGHQFPNYSSELNVNALLLGDSALYLCASRPRGGGLDTQYFGPGTRLTVL.

This clone was seen a handful of times. This chain links TRBV5-6 with TRBJ2-1; no firm D call. CDR3 length: 13 amino acids. CDR1 and CDR2 from the germline V gene are SGHDT and YYEEEE. The V gene lost 1 base and the J gene lost 0 bases, with 2 bases spanning the gap. CDR3 amino acids: CASSLYSYNEQFF. CDR3 coding DNA: TGTGCCAGCAGCTTGTACTCCTACAATGAGCAGTTCTTC.

V and J are TRBV4-1 and TRBJ2-5; TRBD1 might be the D (5 bases). V was shortened by 2 bases and J by 5 bases, with 15 bases between the two germline ends. Per germline, CDR1 MGHRA and CDR2 YSYEKL. This CDR3 has 15 residues. CDR3 region: CASSQFLRGSETQYF. In DNA form, the CDR3 reads TGCGCCAGCAGCCAATTTCTAAGGGGCTCGGAGACCCAGTACTTC.

This chain links TRBV7-9 with TRBJ1-3; D ambiguous. The CDR3 runs 16 residues. V gave up 7 bases and J gave up 0 bases, with 16 bases separating them. Looked up from germline, CDR1 is SEHNR and CDR2 is FQNEAQ (reference sequence). CDR3 sequence (DNA): TGTGCCAGCACCCTCCAGATGGCGGGCTCTGGAAACACCATATATTTT. Residues: CASTLQMAGSGNTIYF.

The chain's CDR3 is CASSPGWGTGGNQPQHF. The CDR3 DNA follows: TGTGCCAGCAGCCCCGGATGGGGGACAGGGGGAAATCAGCCCCAGCATTTT. This sequence joins TRBV5-5 and TRBJ1-5, with TRBD1 matching over 11 bases. The V gene's germline CDR1 is SGHKS and CDR2 YYEKEE (reference sequence). The CDR3 consists of 17 residues. With 4 bases clipped from V and 4 bases from J, the junction kept 10 bases outside the gene matches. Using reference TRBV5-5 and TRBJ1-5 for the parts outside the CDR3, the full variable domain is DAGVTQSPTHLIKTRGQQVTLRCSPISGHKSVSWYQQVLGQGPQFIFQYYEKEERGRGNFPDRFSARQFPNYSSELNVNALLLGDSALYLCASSPGWGTGGNQPQHFGDGTRLSIL.

The gene calls are TRBV7-9 and TRBJ2-5, with D unclear. The DNA end is a closer match to TRBJ2-7, so the J assignment may be wrong. The CDR3 sequence is 12 residues long. Per germline, CDR1 SEHNR and CDR2 FQNEAQ (reference sequence). The CDR3 DNA reads as TGTGCCAGCAGCTCAAACTATTACGAGCAGTACTTC. Translating it yields CASSSNYYEQYF.

This chain links TRBV29-1 with TRBJ1-2; D uncertain. This CDR3 has 12 residues. V was cut by 6 bases and J by 2 bases, with 10 bases left in between. Germline values: CDR1 SQVTM, CDR2 ANQGSEA. CDR3 sequence: CSVSGINYGYTF. Here the CDR3 DNA reads TGCAGCGTATCGGGTATCAACTATGGCTACACCTTC.

The chain is built from TRBV28 and TRBJ1-6, with 8 bases matching TRBD1. The V gene's germline CDR1 is MDHEN and CDR2 SYDVKM. The CDR3 spans 16 residues. The trim removed 4 bases at V and 10 bases at J, leaving 12 bases unmatched. CDR3 residues: CASSSVTGQGGSPLHF. CDR3 DNA sequence: TGTGCCAGCAGTTCGGTCACCGGACAGGGAGGCTCACCCCTCCACTTT.

The chain recombines TRBV28 with TRBJ2-7; 10 bases are a match to TRBD2. Germline loops: CDR1 MDHEN, CDR2 SYDVKM. Trimming cost V 4 bases and J 4 bases; bases outside gene matches: 10. CDR3 length: 16 residues. This CDR3 is CASSSTLAGDGYEQYF. CDR3 in DNA: TGTGCCAGCAGTTCTACCCTAGCGGGAGATGGGTACGAGCAGTACTTC.

V gene TRBV29-1 combines with J gene TRBJ2-7; TRBD2 agrees at 10 bases. CDR1 and CDR2 (germline): SQVTM, ANQGSEA. The CDR3 is 15 residues long. J gave up 6 bases and V 3 bases, and 11 bases lay outside the gene matches. This CDR3 reads CSVDASSGRLGEQYF. The CDR3 DNA reads as TGCAGCGTTGATGCGTCTAGCGGGAGATTGGGCGAGCAGTACTTC.

The chain is built from TRBV5-5 and TRBJ1-2; a weak D match, TRBD1 (6 bases). Germline assignment: CDR1 SGHKS and CDR2 YYEKEE (reference sequence). Deletions cut 1 base from V and 2 bases from J, with 9 bases between. The CDR3 length is 14 residues. The CDR3 coding sequence is TGTGCCAGCAGCTTGTCGCAGGGGAACTATGGCTACACCTTC. Residues: CASSLSQGNYGYTF.

The chain combines TRBV19 with TRBJ2-1; TRBD2 matches at 11 bases. Germline V gives CDR1 LNHDA, CDR2 SQIVND (reference sequence). Losses at the gene ends were 6 bases for V and 4 bases for J; bases not matched to a gene: 5. The length of the CDR3 is 15 residues. The CDR3 reads CASSSGTSGYNEQFF. CDR3 DNA sequence: TGTGCCAGTAGCTCCGGGACTAGCGGTTACAATGAGCAGTTCTTC. The full variable domain, with the rest looked up from reference TRBV19 and TRBJ2-1, is DGGITQSPKYLFRKEGQNVTLSCEQNLNHDAMYWYRQDPGQGLRLIYYSQIVNDFQKGDIAEGYSVSREKKESFPLTVTSAQKNPTAFYLCASSSGTSGYNEQFFGPGTRLTVL.

The genes are TRBV7-2 and TRBJ2-5; weak D call: TRBD2 (5 bases). The CDR3 contains 12 residues. Germline V gene lookup returns CDR1 SGHTA and CDR2 FQGNSA. Trimming cost V 5 bases and J 3 bases, with 7 bases left between them. The CDR3 sequence is CASSPSKETQYF. The CDR3 DNA is TGTGCCAGCAGCCCTAGCAAAGAGACCCAGTACTTC.

Written as DNA, the CDR3 is TGTGCCAGCAGTTTGGGGCAGGGGAATCAGCCCCAGCATTTT. The encoded protein is CASSLGQGNQPQHF. The rearrangement links TRBV28 to TRBJ1-5; D is possibly TRBD1 (6 bases). Germline assignment: CDR1 MDHEN and CDR2 SYDVKM. V was trimmed by 3 bases and J by 4 bases, leaving 10 bases between them. The CDR3 is 14 amino acids. The full variable domain, in which reference TRBV28 and TRBJ1-5 provide the parts outside the CDR3, is DVKVTQSSRYLVKRTGEKVFLECVQDMDHENMFWYRQDPGLGLRLIYFSYDVKMKEKGDIPEGYSVSREKKERFSLILESASTNQTSMYLCASSLGQGNQPQHFGDGTRLSIL.

The chain links TRBV14 to TRBJ2-7; D not certain. CDR1 is SGHDN and CDR2 is FVKESK in the germline V gene. V lost 0 bases and J lost 5, with 5 bases in between. The CDR3 is made up of 12 amino acids. This CDR3 reads CASSQDSDEQYF. In DNA, the CDR3 is TGTGCCAGCAGCCAAGACAGCGACGAGCAGTACTTC.

The chain joins TRBV27 to TRBJ1-5, with a weak D call TRBD1 (6 bases). Deletions cut 7 bases from V and 4 bases from J, with 14 bases between. Germline loops: CDR1 MNHEY, CDR2 SMNVEV (reference sequence). The CDR3 is 14 residues long. The CDR3 DNA reads as TGTGCCAGCAAGCCGACAGGCCTAAATCAGCCCCAGCATTTT. Its translation: CASKPTGLNQPQHF.

The V call is TRBV11-1, the J call TRBJ2-2, with 8 nucleotides matching TRBD2. CDR1 is SGHAT, CDR2 FQDESV, per germline (reference sequence). J was trimmed by 1 base and V by 2 bases; bases with no gene match: 3. The CDR3 totals 16 residues. Here the CDR3 DNA reads TGTGCCAGCAGCTTACAAACTAGCGGGAACACCGGGGAGCTGTTTTTT. This codes for CASSLQTSGNTGELFF. The full variable domain, in which reference TRBV11-1 and TRBJ2-2 provide the parts outside the CDR3, is EAEVAQSPRYKITEKSQAVAFWCDPISGHATLYWYRQILGQGPELLVQFQDESVVDDSQLPKDRFSAERLKGVDSTLKIQPAELGDSAMYLCASSLQTSGNTGELFFGEGSRLTVL.